This T cell receptor beta chain was recovered during a study of blood T cell repertoires in COVID-19. Looking at the study overall: Nucleic acid was either cDNA or gDNA, and it came from T cells, B-cell-depleted T cells, or PBMCs.

Only in-frame clones appear in the TCRdb table, and some are missing; sequencing was by immunoSEQ multiplex PCR. The sample lists over 100,000 clones, around four fifths occurring once. CDR1 is MDHEN, CDR2 SYDVKM, per germline. V lost 3 bases and J 5 bases, leaving 7 bases between the germline ends. The CDR3 spans 12 residues. The sequenced sample was peripheral blood. This chain links TRBV28 with TRBJ1-1, with unresolved D. The receptor was derived from a woman in her sixties or seventies with acute or convalescent COVID-19. The CDR3 nucleotides are TGTGCCAGCAGTTTCTTTATTACTGAAGCTTTCTTT. This codes for CASSFFITEAFF.